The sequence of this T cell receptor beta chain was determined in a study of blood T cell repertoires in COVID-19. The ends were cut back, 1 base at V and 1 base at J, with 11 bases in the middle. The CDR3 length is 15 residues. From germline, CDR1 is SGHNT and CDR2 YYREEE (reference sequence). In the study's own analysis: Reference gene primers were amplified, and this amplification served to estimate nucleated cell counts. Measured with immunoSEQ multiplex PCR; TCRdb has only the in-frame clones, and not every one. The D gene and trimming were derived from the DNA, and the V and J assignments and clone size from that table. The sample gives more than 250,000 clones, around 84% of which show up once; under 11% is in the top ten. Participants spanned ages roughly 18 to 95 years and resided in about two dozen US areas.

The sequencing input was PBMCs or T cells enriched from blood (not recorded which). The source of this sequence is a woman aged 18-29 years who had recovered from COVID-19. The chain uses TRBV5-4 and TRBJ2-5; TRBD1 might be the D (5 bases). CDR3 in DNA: TGTGCCAGCAGCTTGTCGACAGATTTCCAAGAGACCCAGTACTTC. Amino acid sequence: CASSLSTDFQETQYF.